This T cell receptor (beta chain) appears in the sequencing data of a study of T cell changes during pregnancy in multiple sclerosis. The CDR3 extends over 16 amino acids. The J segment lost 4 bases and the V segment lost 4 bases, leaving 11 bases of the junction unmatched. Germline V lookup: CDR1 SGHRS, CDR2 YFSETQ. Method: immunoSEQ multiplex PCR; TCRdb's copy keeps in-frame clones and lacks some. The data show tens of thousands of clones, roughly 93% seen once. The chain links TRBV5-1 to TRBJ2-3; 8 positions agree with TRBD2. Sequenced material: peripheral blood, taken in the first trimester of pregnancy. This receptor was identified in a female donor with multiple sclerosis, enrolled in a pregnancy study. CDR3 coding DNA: TGCGCCAGCAGCCCGGGGGGGGGCGGGGGCGCAGATACGCAGTATTTT. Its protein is CASSPGGGGGADTQYF.